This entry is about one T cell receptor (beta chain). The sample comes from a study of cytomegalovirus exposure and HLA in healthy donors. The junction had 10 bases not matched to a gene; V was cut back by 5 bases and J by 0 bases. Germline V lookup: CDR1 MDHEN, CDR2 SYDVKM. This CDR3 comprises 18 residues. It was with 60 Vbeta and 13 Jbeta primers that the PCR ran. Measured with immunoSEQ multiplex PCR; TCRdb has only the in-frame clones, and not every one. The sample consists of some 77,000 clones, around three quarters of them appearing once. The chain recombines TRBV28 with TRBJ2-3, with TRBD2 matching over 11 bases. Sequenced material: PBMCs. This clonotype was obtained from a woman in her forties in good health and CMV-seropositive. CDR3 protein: CASSTLAGGGDSTDTQYF. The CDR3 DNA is TGTGCCAGCAGTACGCTAGCGGGAGGCGGGGATAGCACAGATACGCAGTATTTT.